This section outlines one TCR beta chain sequence together with its context. Its antigen is not identified. The CDR3 consists of 15 residues. Germline V lookup: CDR1 LNHDA, CDR2 SQIVND (reference sequence). V lost 5 bases, J lost 1 base, and 14 bases lay in between. This entry is derived from a study of T cell responses to AZD1222 COVID-19 vaccine. Whole-study findings and limits: White British ancestry dominated among donors, who included more females, and clonal diversity was possibly underestimated. Targets within unmutated variant regions were reportedly found for nearly half of spike-specific TCRs.

Profiling relied on immunoSEQ multiplex PCR, and the TCRdb table lists in-frame clones only, not all of them. The sample shows 150,000 to 200,000 clones, roughly nine tenths of them seen only once. This sequence was found in an adult who received the MenACWY meningococcal vaccine as a control. The chain uses TRBV19 and TRBJ1-2, with D hard to call. Sequenced here: peripheral blood, sampled 28 days after the second dose of the MenACWY control vaccine. Here the CDR3 reads CASSPRTGFNYGYTF. CDR3 nucleotide sequence: TGTGCCAGTAGTCCGCGGACCGGCTTTAACTATGGCTACACCTTC.